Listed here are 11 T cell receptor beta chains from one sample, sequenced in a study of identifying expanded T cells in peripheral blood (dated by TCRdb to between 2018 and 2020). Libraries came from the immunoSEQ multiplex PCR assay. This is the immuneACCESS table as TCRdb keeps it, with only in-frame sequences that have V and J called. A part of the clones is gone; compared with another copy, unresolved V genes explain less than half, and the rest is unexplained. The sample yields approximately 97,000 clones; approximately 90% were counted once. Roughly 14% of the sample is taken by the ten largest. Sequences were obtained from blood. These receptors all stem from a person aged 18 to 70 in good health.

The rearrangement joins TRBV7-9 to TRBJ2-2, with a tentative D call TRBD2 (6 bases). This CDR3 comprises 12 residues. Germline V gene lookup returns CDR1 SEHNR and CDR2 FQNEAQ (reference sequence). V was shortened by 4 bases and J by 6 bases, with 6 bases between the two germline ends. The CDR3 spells CASSSSAGELFF. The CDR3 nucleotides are TGTGCCAGCAGCTCTAGCGCCGGGGAGCTGTTTTTT. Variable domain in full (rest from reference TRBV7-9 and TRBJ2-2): DTGVSQNPRHKITKRGQNVTFRCDPISEHNRLYWYRQTLGQGPEFLTYFQNEAQLEKSRLLSDRFSAERPKGSFSTLEIQRTEQGDSAMYLCASSSSAGELFFGEGSRLTVL.

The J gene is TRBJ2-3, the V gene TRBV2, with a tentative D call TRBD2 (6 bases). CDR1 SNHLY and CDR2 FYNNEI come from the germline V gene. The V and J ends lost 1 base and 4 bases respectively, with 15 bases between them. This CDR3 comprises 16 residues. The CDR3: CASSEGWREGADTQYF. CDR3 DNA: TGTGCCAGCAGTGAAGGTTGGCGGGAAGGGGCAGATACGCAGTATTTT.

In DNA form, the CDR3 reads TGTGCCAGCAGTTCCGGGACAGTTAACACCGGGGAGCTGTTTTTT. This encodes CASSSGTVNTGELFF. The V gene is TRBV6-5, the J gene TRBJ2-2; 7 bases map to TRBD1. Germline V gene lookup returns CDR1 MNHEY and CDR2 SVGAGI. The CDR3 totals 15 residues. V was pared by 4 bases and J by 2 bases, with 4 bases of the junction left unmatched.

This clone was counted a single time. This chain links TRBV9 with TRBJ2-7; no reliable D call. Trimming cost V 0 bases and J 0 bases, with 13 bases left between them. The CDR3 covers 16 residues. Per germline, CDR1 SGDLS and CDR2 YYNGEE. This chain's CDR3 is CASSVASGEDSYEQYF. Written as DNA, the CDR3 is TGTGCCAGCAGCGTAGCTTCTGGGGAAGACTCCTACGAGCAGTACTTC.

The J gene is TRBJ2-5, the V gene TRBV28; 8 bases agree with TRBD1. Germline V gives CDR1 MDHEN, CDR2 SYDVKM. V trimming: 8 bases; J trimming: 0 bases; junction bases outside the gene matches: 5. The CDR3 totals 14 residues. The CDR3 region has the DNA TGTGCCAGCCGGACAGGGAACTACCAAGAGACCCAGTACTTC. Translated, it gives CASRTGNYQETQYF. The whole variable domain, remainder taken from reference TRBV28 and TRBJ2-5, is DVKVTQSSRYLVKRTGEKVFLECVQDMDHENMFWYRQDPGLGLRLIYFSYDVKMKEKGDIPEGYSVSREKKERFSLILESASTNQTSMYLCASRTGNYQETQYFGPGTRLLVL.

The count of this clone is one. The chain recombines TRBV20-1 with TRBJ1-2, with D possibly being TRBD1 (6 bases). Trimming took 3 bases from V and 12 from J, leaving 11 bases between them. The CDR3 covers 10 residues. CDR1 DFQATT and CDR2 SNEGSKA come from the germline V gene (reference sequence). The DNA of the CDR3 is TGCAGTGCTAGTCAACAGGGTAACACCTTC. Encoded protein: CSASQQGNTF.

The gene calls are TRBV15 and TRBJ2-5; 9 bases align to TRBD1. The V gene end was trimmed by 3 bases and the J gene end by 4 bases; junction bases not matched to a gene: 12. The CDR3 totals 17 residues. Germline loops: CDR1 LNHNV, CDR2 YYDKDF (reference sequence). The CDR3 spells CATSRGQGGRIGETQYF. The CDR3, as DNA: TGTGCCACCAGCAGGGGACAGGGCGGGCGGATTGGAGAGACCCAGTACTTC.

The CDR3 reads CASTGLSQETQYF. CDR3 DNA: TGTGCCAGCACGGGACTGTCACAAGAGACCCAGTACTTC. The rearrangement links TRBV28 to TRBJ2-5, with D perhaps matching TRBD2 (6 bases). CDR1 is MDHEN and CDR2 is SYDVKM in the germline V gene. Trimming shortened V by 7 bases and J by 2 bases, and 11 bases separated the two germline ends. This CDR3 has 13 amino acids. Filled out from reference TRBV28 and TRBJ2-5, the complete variable domain reads DVKVTQSSRYLVKRTGEKVFLECVQDMDHENMFWYRQDPGLGLRLIYFSYDVKMKEKGDIPEGYSVSREKKERFSLILESASTNQTSMYLCASTGLSQETQYFGPGTRLLVL.

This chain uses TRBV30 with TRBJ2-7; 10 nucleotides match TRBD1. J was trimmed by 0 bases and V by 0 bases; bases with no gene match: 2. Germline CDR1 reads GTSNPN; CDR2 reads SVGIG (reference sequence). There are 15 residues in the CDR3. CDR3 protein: CAWSVRDRGSYEQYF. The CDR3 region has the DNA TGTGCCTGGAGTGTCCGGGACAGGGGCTCCTACGAGCAGTACTTC.

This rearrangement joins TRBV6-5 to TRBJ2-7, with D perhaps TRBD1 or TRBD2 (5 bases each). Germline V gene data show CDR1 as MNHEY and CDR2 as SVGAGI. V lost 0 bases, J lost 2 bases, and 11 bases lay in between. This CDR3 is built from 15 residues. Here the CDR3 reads CASSYSPLGAYEQYF. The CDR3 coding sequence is TGTGCCAGCAGTTACTCCCCTCTGGGGGCCTACGAGCAGTACTTC.

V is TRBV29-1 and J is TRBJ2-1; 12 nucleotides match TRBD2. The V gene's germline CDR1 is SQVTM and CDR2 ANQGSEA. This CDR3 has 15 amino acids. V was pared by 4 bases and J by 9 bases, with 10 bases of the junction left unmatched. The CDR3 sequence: CSVGATSGSFSEQFF. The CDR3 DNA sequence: TGCAGCGTTGGAGCGACTAGCGGGAGTTTCAGTGAGCAGTTCTTC.